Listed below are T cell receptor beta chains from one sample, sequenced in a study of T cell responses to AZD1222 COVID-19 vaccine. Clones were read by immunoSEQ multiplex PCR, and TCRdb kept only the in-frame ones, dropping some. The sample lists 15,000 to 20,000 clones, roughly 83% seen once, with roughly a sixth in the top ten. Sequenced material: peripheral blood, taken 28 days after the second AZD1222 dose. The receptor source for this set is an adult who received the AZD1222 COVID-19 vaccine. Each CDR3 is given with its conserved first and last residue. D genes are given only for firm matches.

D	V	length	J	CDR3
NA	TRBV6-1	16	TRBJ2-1	CASSGRGPTRYNEQFF
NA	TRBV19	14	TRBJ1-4	CASNPGGSGEKLFF
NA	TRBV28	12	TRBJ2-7	CASSSVRHEQYF
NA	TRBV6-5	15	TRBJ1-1	CASSYSRQAGTEAFF
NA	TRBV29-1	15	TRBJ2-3	CSVEDPARSTDTQYF
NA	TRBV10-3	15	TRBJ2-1	CAISGVGRSYNEQFF
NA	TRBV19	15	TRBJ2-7	CASSTQATRAYEQYF
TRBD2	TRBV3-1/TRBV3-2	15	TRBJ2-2	CASSPSSGFTGELFF
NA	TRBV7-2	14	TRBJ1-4	CASSLAGLGEKLFF
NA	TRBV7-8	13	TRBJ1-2	CASSLVGGDGYTF
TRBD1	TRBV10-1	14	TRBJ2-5	CASSESSGGKTQYF
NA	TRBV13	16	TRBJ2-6	CASSSSRDSGANVLTF
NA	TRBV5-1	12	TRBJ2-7	CASSFSGYEQYF
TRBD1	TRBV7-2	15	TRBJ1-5	CASSTGTAGRQPQHF
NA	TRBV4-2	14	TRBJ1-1	CASSPEGKETEAFF
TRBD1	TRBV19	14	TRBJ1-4	CASSPTGGNEKLFF
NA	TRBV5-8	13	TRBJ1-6	CASSLDLNSPLHF
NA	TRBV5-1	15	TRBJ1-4	CASSLRTATNEKLFF
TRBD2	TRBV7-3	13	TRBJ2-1	CASSSPSSGIQFF
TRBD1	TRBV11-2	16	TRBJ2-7	CASSLVDRVGSYEQYF
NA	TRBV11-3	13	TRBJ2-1	CASSLEVNNEQFF
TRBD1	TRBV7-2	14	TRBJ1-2	CASSPGTGLDGYTF
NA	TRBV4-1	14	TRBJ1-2	CASSQGVANYGYTF
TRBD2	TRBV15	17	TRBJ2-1	CATSREASGVLYNEQFF
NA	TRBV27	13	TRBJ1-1	CASSFSQNTEAFF
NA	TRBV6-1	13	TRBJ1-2	CASSEVSYYGYTF
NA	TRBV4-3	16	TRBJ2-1	CASSQYSSGPYNEQFF
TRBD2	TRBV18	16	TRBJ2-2	CASSPPTSGSAGELFF
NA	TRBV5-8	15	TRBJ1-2	CASSGPGRRSYGYTF
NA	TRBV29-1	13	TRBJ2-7	CSVAESAGDEQYF
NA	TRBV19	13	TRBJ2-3	CASSIAALDTQYF
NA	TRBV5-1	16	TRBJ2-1	CASSLAVAGSYNEQFF
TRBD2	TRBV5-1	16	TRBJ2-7	CASSAGTSGFSYEQYF
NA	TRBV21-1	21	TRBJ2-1	CASSKVGMGGELAAPGNEQFF
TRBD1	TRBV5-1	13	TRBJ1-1	CASSGEGATEAFF
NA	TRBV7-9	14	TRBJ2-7	CASSLETDSYEQYF
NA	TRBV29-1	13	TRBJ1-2	CSVEGGGNYGYTF
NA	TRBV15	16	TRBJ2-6	CATSKDPTSGANVLTF
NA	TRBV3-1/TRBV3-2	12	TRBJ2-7	CASSQGRGEQYF
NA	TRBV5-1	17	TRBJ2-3	CASSLAETGTGRDTQYF
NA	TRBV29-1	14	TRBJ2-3	CSVVGGTSTDTQYF
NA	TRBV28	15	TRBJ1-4	CASSDRGATNEKLFF
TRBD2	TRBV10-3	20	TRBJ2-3	CAISEPTSGSTYGGRNTQYF
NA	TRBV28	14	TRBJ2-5	CASKGPTGRETQYF
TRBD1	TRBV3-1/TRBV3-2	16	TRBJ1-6	CASSQGTGTLDSPLHF
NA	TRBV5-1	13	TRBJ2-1	CASSPDLGNEQFF
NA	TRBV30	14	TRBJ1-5	CAWRGGPSNQPQHF
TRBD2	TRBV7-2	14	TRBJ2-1	CASSLVKREGRQFF
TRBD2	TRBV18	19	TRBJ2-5	CASSPSGAGNPLPQETQYF
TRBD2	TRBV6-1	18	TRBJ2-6	CASSGGLAGGTGANVLTF